The rows below give T cell receptor beta chains drawn from one sample of a study of CD8 T cells in Susac syndrome. TCRdb itself ran the immunoSEQ multiplex PCR reads through MiXCR, one entry per CDR3 protein. The data contain under 200,000 distinct CDR3 sequences, about 91% of them singletons. Input material: CD4+ T cells from PBMCs. These receptors were taken from a human donor with Susac syndrome. Both conserved end residues are part of each CDR3. A D gene is named only where the DNA matches it firmly. Size values are once, few and many counts, or a class for expanded clones, and some rows have none.

clone_size,j_call,v_call,d_call,cdr3_aa,cdr3_nt
-,TRBJ1-5,TRBV6-6,-,CASRRDTGNQPQHF,TGTGCCAGCAGACGTGACACGGGTAACCAGCCCCAGCATTTT
-,TRBJ1-1,TRBV7-3,-,CASSLRARDQPTMEAFF,TGTGCCAGCAGCTTAAGGGCTCGGGACCAACCCACTATGGAAGCTTTCTTT
-,TRBJ2-7,TRBV3-1,-,CASSQEILTPMEQYF,TGTGCCAGCAGCCAAGAGATACTAACCCCAATGGAGCAGTACTTC
-,TRBJ2-5,TRBV18,-,CASSPLSQETQYF,TGTGCCAGCTCACCATTAAGTCAAGAGACCCAGTACTTC
few,TRBJ1-5,TRBV20-1,-,CSAYGTGSNQPQHF,TGCAGTGCGTATGGTACAGGGTCGAATCAGCCCCAGCATTTT
-,TRBJ2-2,TRBV5-5,-,CASSLDPGPPPGELFF,TGTGCCAGCAGCTTGGATCCAGGACCTCCACCCGGGGAGCTGTTTTTT
-,TRBJ1-1,TRBV5-4,-,CASSAALNTEAFF,TGTGCCAGCAGCGCCGCTTTGAACACTGAAGCTTTCTTT
-,TRBJ2-1,TRBV5-8,-,CASSLAPTSNEQFF,TGTGCCAGCAGCTTGGCTCCGACTTCTAATGAGCAGTTCTTC
-,TRBJ1-5,TRBV27,-,CASSLRDNQPQHF,TGTGCCAGCAGTTTACGAGACAATCAGCCCCAGCATTTT
-,TRBJ1-2,TRBV4-1,-,CASSQPTLKVDYGYTF,TGCGCCAGCAGCCAGCCCACCCTAAAAGTGGACTATGGCTACACCTTC
-,TRBJ2-3,TRBV12-3/TRBV12-4,TRBD2,CASSLGAGGPDTQYF,TGTGCCAGCAGTTTAGGAGCGGGGGGGCCAGATACGCAGTATTTT
once,TRBJ1-1,TRBV19,-,CASSMTDLMNTEAFF,TGTGCCAGTAGTATGACAGATCTCATGAACACTGAAGCTTTCTTT
once,TRBJ2-4,TRBV12-3/TRBV12-4,-,CASSLQENIQYF,TGTGCCAGCAGTTTGCAAGAAAACATTCAGTACTTC
-,TRBJ1-1,TRBV5-4,-,CASSSGSRDTEAFF,TGTGCCAGCAGCTCCGGAAGCCGGGACACTGAAGCTTTCTTT
-,TRBJ1-1,TRBV5-1,-,CASTQGNTEAFF,TGCGCCAGCACTCAGGGGAACACTGAAGCTTTCTTT
-,TRBJ1-2,TRBV20-1,TRBD1,CSAETGTDYGYTF,TGCAGTGCCGAGACCGGGACAGACTATGGCTACACCTTC
-,TRBJ2-1,TRBV20-1,TRBD2,CSAKPGLADPRHNEQFF,TGCAGTGCTAAACCGGGACTAGCGGATCCTCGGCACAATGAGCAGTTCTTC
-,TRBJ2-1,TRBV20-1,-,CSASPGSYYNEQFF,TGCAGTGCTAGTCCCGGGAGTTATTACAATGAGCAGTTCTTC
once,TRBJ2-2,TRBV4-1,-,CASSQEYLDGELFF,TGCGCCAGCAGCCAAGAATATCTCGACGGGGAGCTGTTTTTT
-,TRBJ1-1,TRBV5-6,TRBD1,CASSSTGAEAFF,TGTGCCAGCAGCTCCACAGGGGCAGAAGCTTTCTTT
-,TRBJ1-2,TRBV2,TRBD1,CASSGGTGDGYTF,TGTGCCAGCAGTGGAGGGACAGGGGATGGCTACACCTTC
-,TRBJ2-1,TRBV5-1,TRBD2,CASSLSAGGPNEQFF,TGCGCCAGCAGCTTGTCAGCGGGAGGCCCCAATGAGCAGTTCTTC
-,TRBJ1-1,TRBV24-1,-,CATTLTETNTEAFF,TGTGCCACCACTTTGACAGAGACGAACACTGAAGCTTTCTTT
-,TRBJ2-7,TRBV18,-,CASSPTSSHYEQYF,TGTGCCAGCTCACCTACGTCCAGCCACTACGAGCAGTACTTC
-,TRBJ1-5,TRBV10-2,TRBD1,CASRPDRGNQPQHF,TGCGCCAGCAGGCCGGACAGGGGCAATCAGCCCCAGCATTTT
-,TRBJ2-7,TRBV19,-,CASSIRASYYEQYF,TGTGCCAGTAGTATAAGGGCTTCATACTACGAGCAGTACTTC
-,TRBJ1-1,TRBV5-1,-,CASSFKGDGTEAFF,TGCGCCAGCAGCTTTAAAGGGGATGGGACTGAAGCTTTCTTT
-,TRBJ2-1,TRBV20-1,-,CSALRGGAGYNEQFF,TGCAGTGCCCTCCGCGGGGGCGCAGGGTACAATGAGCAGTTCTTC
-,TRBJ2-6,TRBV2,TRBD1,CASRGTEYSGANVLTF,TGTGCCAGCAGGGGGACAGAATACTCTGGGGCCAACGTCCTGACTTTC
-,TRBJ1-5,TRBV12-3/TRBV12-4,-,CASSPRLAANQPQHF,TGTGCCAGCAGTCCCCGCTTGGCGGCCAATCAGCCCCAGCATTTT
-,TRBJ2-7,TRBV20-1,TRBD1,CSAYAGGSEQYF,TGCAGTGCTTACGCAGGGGGTAGCGAGCAGTACTTC
-,TRBJ1-2,TRBV28,-,CASSRPGPMVGYTF,TGTGCCAGCAGCCGACCAGGACCGATGGTGGGCTACACCTTC
-,TRBJ2-5,TRBV5-1,-,CASSLTGRRETQYF,TGCGCCAGCAGCTTGACAGGGCGGCGAGAGACCCAGTACTTC
few,TRBJ1-2,TRBV7-2,-,CASSLDGIPIVYGYTF,TGTGCCAGCAGCTTAGATGGGATACCCATCGTCTATGGCTACACCTTC
-,TRBJ2-6,TRBV12-3/TRBV12-4,-,CASSFRRLAGNSGANVLTF,TGTGCCAGCAGTTTCCGTCGGTTGGCAGGCAACTCTGGGGCCAACGTCCTGACTTTC
-,TRBJ2-1,TRBV28,-,CASSPEGFGNEQFF,TGTGCCAGCAGTCCGGAAGGTTTCGGGAATGAGCAGTTCTTC
-,TRBJ1-2,TRBV5-4,TRBD1,CASSSGQSYGYTF,TGTGCCAGCAGCTCGGGACAGTCCTATGGCTACACCTTC
-,TRBJ1-1,TRBV3-1,-,CASSPDMNTEAFF,TGTGCCAGCAGCCCGGACATGAACACTGAAGCTTTCTTT
-,TRBJ2-3,TRBV5-6,-,CASSTRGRQYF,TGTGCCAGCAGCACCAGAGGCAGGCAGTATTTT
-,TRBJ2-7,TRBV5-1,TRBD1,CASSPKGTGSYEQYF,TGCGCCAGCAGCCCTAAGGGGACAGGCTCCTACGAGCAGTACTTC
few,TRBJ2-7,TRBV29-1,-,CSVKGQPYEQYF,TGCAGCGTTAAAGGACAGCCCTACGAGCAGTACTTC